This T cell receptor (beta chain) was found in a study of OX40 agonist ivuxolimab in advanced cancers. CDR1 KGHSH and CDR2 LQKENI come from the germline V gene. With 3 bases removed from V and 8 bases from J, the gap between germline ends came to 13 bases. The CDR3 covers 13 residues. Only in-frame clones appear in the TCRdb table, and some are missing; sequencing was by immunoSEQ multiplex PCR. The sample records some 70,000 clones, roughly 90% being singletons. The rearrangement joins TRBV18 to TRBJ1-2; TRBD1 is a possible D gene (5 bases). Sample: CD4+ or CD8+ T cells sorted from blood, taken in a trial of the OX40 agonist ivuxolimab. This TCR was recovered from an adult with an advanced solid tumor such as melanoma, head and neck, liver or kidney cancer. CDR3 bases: TGTGCCAGCTCACCGGGACCCACAAGAGGCTACACCTTC. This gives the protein CASSPGPTRGYTF.